This T cell receptor (beta chain) appears in the sequencing data of a study of T cells expressing NK-cell markers. For each CDR3 protein, TCRdb gives one entry from its re-call of the 5' RACE reads, without DNA. The sample features under 500,000 distinct CDR3 sequences, with 6% to 9.5% in its top ten. CDR3 size: 15 residues. CDR1 is LGHDT, CDR2 YNNKEL, per germline (reference sequence). Sequences were obtained from blood T cells: a sorted CD56 or NKG2C T cell subset, CD4+ or CD8+ T cells, or bulk PBMC T cells (not recorded which). This receptor was identified in a woman aged 18-70 years in good health. This chain joins TRBV3-1 and TRBJ1-2; there is no DNA to check the TCRdb D call of TRBD1. The CDR3: CASSQDSRPGYGYTF.